This T cell receptor beta chain is from a study of molecular identifiers for immune sequencing clone quantification (dated 2018 in TCRdb). In the study overall: For a replicate experiment, RNA from approximately 20,000 or 98,000 naive CD8 T cells was divided into five aliquots, and four of the five aliquots were sequenced. This methods study used CD8 T cells to benchmark TCR RNA copy counting and molecular-identifier clustering-based TCR repertoire sequencing (MIDCIRS).

Points the paper makes about the study in general: In CMV-specific effector cells, over 99% of molecules were held by clones above 20 RNA copies, whereas under 1% of molecules were held by such clones in naive cells. Highly expanded clone sizes could be underestimated because identical TCR molecules may share a barcode. When barcode sub-clustering was left out, chimeric consensus sequences inflated TCR diversity, with chimeras reaching as high as 47%. Spiked-in Jurkat TCR RNA equivalent to a single cell was reported to be detectable even among 750,000 to 1,000,000 naive CD8 T cells. Modeling indicated roughly 3.3 TCR RNA copies recovered per cell, compared with approximately 10 by digital PCR, which implies a capture efficiency of 25% to 35%. The naive libraries included spiked-in Jurkat TCR RNA (about nine copies' worth), and this Jurkat TCR RNA is not part of the donor repertoire.

Libraries came from PCR. Sequenced using a NextSeq 500. Bulk TCR libraries were prepared as previously described, using TCR primers listed in Table S5. The Qiagen AllPrep DNA/RNA kit was used to purify total RNA. Before analysis, reads from multiple sequencing runs of one library were combined. Processing in the source paper ran as follows. Only reads with exact TCR constant sequence were kept, trimmed to 150 nt, and grouped by their 12-nt molecular barcodes. Within each barcode group, reads were sub-clustered at a 15% Levenshtein threshold, and quality-weighted consensus sequences were built per RNA molecule. Non-functional sequences were filtered out, along with any lower-count sequence sitting one edit away from another sequence. Barcode sub-clusters with fewer than 20% of the maximum read count were removed, based on fitting two negative binomial distributions. The public reads were run again by TCRdb, first through fastp at Q25 and then through MiXCR, and only productive beta chains were kept. CDR3 protein duplicates are merged, each entry listing the most common genes and DNA. The V and J calls, along with clone size, are taken from TCRdb and not from the paper's own processing. This sample holds around 460,000 distinct CDR3 sequences; roughly 25% were observed only once. The top ten constitute about 0.75% of the sample.

Libraries of naive CD8 T cells were built from 20,000 to 1,000,000 sorted cells, with 10%, 30% or 50% of the purified RNA used. On a BD FACSAria II, naive CD8 T cells were FACS-sorted as CD8+CD4-CCR7+CD45RA+ and collected into RLT Plus buffer. To test detection sensitivity, Jurkat RNA equivalent to ten TCR copies was spiked into samples of roughly 18,000-1,000,000 naive CD8 T cells. CD8 T cells were enriched with RosetteSep CD8+ T Cell Enrichment Cocktail and Ficoll-Paque, followed by ACK red cell lysis. V is shortened by 8 bases, J by 1 base, and the region joining them spans 13 bases. Ends included, the CDR3 has 13 residues. Just the 39-base CDR3 DNA is kept, in frame starting at base 1. A word on this clonotype: Its cognate antigen has yet to be identified. Lacking the conserved final phenylalanine or tryptophan, this CDR3 likely reflects a read error.

Here the chain combines TRBV5-3 and TRBJ2-7, and TRBD1 may be the D gene, going by 5 matching bases. TRBV5-3 is an ORF, and what it does is uncertain. The sample taken for sequencing was naive CD8+ T cells from blood, with Jurkat cell RNA spiked in. What the cell subset or site label conveys for this sample: FACS-sorted CD8+CD4-CCR7+CD45RA+ naive T cells. This receptor was taken from a human donor in good health. Some libraries in this study had Jurkat cell RNA spiked in. The CDR3 region has the sequence CASSRGHSYEQYL. The bases are TGTGCCAGCAGCCGAGGACATTCCTACGAGCAGTACCTC.